The 27 T cell receptor beta chains below come from one sample, sequenced in a study of tumor-infiltrating lymphocytes in primary liver carcinoma. A constant-region primer served to make TCR beta cDNA from about 0.45 ug total RNA. A slightly modified ARM-PCR protocol with three nested multiplex PCR rounds produced these TCR beta libraries. The first two PCR rounds, around 11 cycles each, used TRBV1-TRBV30 forward primers and a C-beta reverse primer. In TCRdb, the multiplex PCR reads were re-called with MiXCR into one record per CDR3 protein. The repertoire has 50,000 to 65,000 distinct CDR3 sequences, around 69% of them found once; the top ten carry about 40%. The study co-extracted DNA and RNA from around 20-30 mg of unsorted bulk tissue. The sample comprised liver tumor tissue from sampling region 4. Indicated subset: tumor region T4, right-lateral pole. The receptors shown here come from a man aged 40-55 years with primary liver carcinoma and hepatitis B virus infection.

Details on this clonotype: Lacking the conserved final phenylalanine or tryptophan, this CDR3 likely reflects a read error. It is unclear where the CDR3 begins or ends on the DNA, so no DNA is shown, and the CDR3 is as TCRdb lists it. This chain links TRBV11-2 with TRBJ2-7; the D call TRBD1 from the table was never checked on the DNA. The CDR3 comprises 16 residues, both ends counted. The germline CDR1 and CDR2 sequences are SGHAT and FQNNGV. CDR3 loop: CASTLDLGTEIYEQCS.

This sequence joins TRBV29-1 and TRBJ1-1; D unresolved. Germline V gene sequence: CDR1 SQVTM, CDR2 ANQGSEA. This CDR3 is built from 14 residues. V shed 5 bases and J shed 1 base, with 14 bases lying between them. CDR3: CSVCPGAGNTEAFF. The CDR3, as DNA: TGCAGCGTTTGCCCCGGAGCAGGGAACACTGAAGCTTTCTTT.

As for this clonotype: A read error may account for a junction end that differs from germline. The chain employs TRBV4-3 and TRBJ2-1; no clear D. Germline CDR1 is LGHNA and CDR2 is YSLEER. This CDR3 contains 12 residues. This chain's CDR3 is CASSQEYSEKFF. For the CDR3, the DNA is TGCGCCAGCAGCCAAGAGTATTCTGAGAAGTTCTTC.

A remark on this clonotype: One base away lies a much larger clone, so this may be a sequencing read error. This chain joins TRBV11-2 and TRBJ2-3, with 10 bases lining up with TRBD2. CDR1 and CDR2 from the germline V gene are SGHAT and FQNNGV. The CDR3 covers 16 residues. The DNA of the CDR3 is TGTGACAGCAGCTTCCTAGCGGGAGCACTTACAGATACGCAGTATTTT. It codes for CDSSFLAGALTDTQYF.

Concerning this clonotype: At one of its ends the junction is not consistent with the germline gene, which may arise from a read error. The gene calls are TRBV4-2 and TRBJ1-4, with a tentative D call TRBD1 (5 bases). Germline V gene lookup returns CDR1 LGHNA and CDR2 YNFKEQ. The CDR3 has 20 residues. The CDR3 DNA follows: TGTGTCAGCAGCCAAGAGTTTCGGGGAAAGGGGTCTGCAACTAATGAAATACTGTTTTTT. This codes for CVSSQEFRGKGSATNEILFF.

CDR3 sequence reads: CAWSVRTSGPNTGSCFF. In DNA, the CDR3 is TGTGCCTGGAGTGTACGGACTAGCGGTCCGAACACCGGGAGTTGTTTTTTT. This chain joins TRBV30 and TRBJ2-2, with TRBD2 identical over 10 bases. CDR1 is GTSNPN, CDR2 SVGIG, per germline (reference sequence). Losses at the gene ends were 0 bases for V and 17 bases for J; bases not matched to a gene: 21. This CDR3 is 17 amino acids long.

Note on this clonotype: A single base separates this from a much larger clone, so it may be a read error. The chain employs TRBV11-3 and TRBJ1-1; D uncertain. CDR1 is SGHNT, CDR2 YENEEA, per germline. The CDR3 runs to 15 residues. Here the CDR3 reads CGSSLGFSTNTEAFF. The CDR3, as DNA: TGTGGCAGCAGCTTAGGTTTCAGCACGAACACTGAAGCTTTCTTT. Full variable domain (outside the CDR3, taken from reference TRBV11-3 and TRBJ1-1): EAGVVQSPRYKIIEKKQPVAFWCNPISGHNTLYWYLQNLGQGPELLIRYENEEAVDDSQLPKDRFSAERLKGVDSTLKIQPAELGDSAVYLCGSSLGFSTNTEAFFGQGTRLTVV.

Regarding this clonotype: The junction does not match germline at one end; this may be a read error. The V call is TRBV12-3 or TRBV12-4, the J call TRBJ1-6; possible D gene TRBD1, 6 bases. This CDR3 comprises 15 residues. CDR3 in amino acids: CSSSPVGGAESPLHF. DNA of the CDR3: TGTTCCAGCAGTCCAGTAGGGGGGGCAGAGTCACCCCTCCACTTT.

A note on this clonotype: A junction end diverges from the germline sequence, so it may reflect a read error. The chain has TRBV7-8 and TRBJ2-2, with a possible D match to TRBD2 (6 bases). This CDR3 region has 14 residues. Germline V lookup: CDR1 SGHVS, CDR2 FQNEAQ. The CDR3 is CASSLVSRGGELFF. CDR3 bases: TGTGCAAGCAGCTTAGTTTCGCGGGGCGGGGAGCTGTTTTTT.

Remarks on this clonotype: At one of its ends the junction is not consistent with the germline gene, which may arise from a read error. This chain links TRBV6-6 with TRBJ1-2; possible D gene TRBD1, 6 bases. CDR1 is MNHNY and CDR2 is SVGAGI in the germline V gene (reference sequence). The CDR3 runs to 13 residues. The CDR3 DNA reads as TGTGCTAGCAAGGCAGGGGTGGACTATGGCCACACCTTC. Its protein product is CASKAGVDYGHTF.

Worth noting for this clonotype: A read error may account for a junction end that differs from germline. The chain has TRBV6-6 and TRBJ2-7, with D possibly matching TRBD1 (6 bases). This CDR3 contains 13 residues. Germline values: CDR1 MNHNY, CDR2 SVGAGI (reference sequence). The CDR3 nucleotides read TGTGCCAGCAGTTGTTCGTACAGGGTCGAGCAATACTTC. Its protein product is CASSCSYRVEQYF.

This rearrangement joins TRBV7-2 to TRBJ2-1, with D perhaps matching TRBD2 (5 bases). Germline V gives CDR1 SGHTA, CDR2 FQGNSA. V lost 3 bases and J lost 4, with 13 bases in between. This CDR3 spans 15 amino acids. The CDR3 nucleotides are TGTACCAGCAGCTTGGCGCGCGGGCAGTACAATGAGCAGTTCTTC. It yields the protein CTSSLARGQYNEQFF. The variable domain in full, with the rest retrieved from reference TRBV7-2 and TRBJ2-1, is GAGVSQSPSNKVTEKGKDVELRCDPISGHTALYWYRQSLGQGLEFLIYFQGNSAPDKSGLPSDRFSAERTGGSVSTLTIQRTQQEDSAVYLCTSSLARGQYNEQFFGPGTRLTVL.

This clonotype was observed a few times. A read error may account for a junction end that differs from germline. V is TRBV6-1 and J is TRBJ1-5; D is uncertain. The CDR3 loop spans 13 amino acids. Germline CDR1 is MNHNS and CDR2 is SASEGT. The CDR3 sequence is CAGSCSGNQPQHF. CDR3 bases: TGTGCCGGCAGTTGTAGTGGGAATCAGCCCCAGCATTTT.

The chain combines TRBV29-1 with TRBJ2-7; D gene uncertain. Trimming left V 6 bases short and J 9 bases short, with 18 bases between. The CDR3 has 12 residues. The germline V gene has CDR1 SQVTM and CDR2 ANQGSEA. The chain's CDR3 is CSVGWGNHGQYF. CDR3 nucleotide sequence: TGCAGCGTGGGTTGGGGTAATCACGGGCAGTACTTC.

This clonotype was observed many times. V gene TRBV11-2 combines with J gene TRBJ1-4; TRBD1 aligns across 7 bases. This CDR3 comprises 15 residues. After removal of 0 bases from V and 7 bases from J, the junction contained 5 bases not matched to a gene. Germline V lookup: CDR1 SGHAT, CDR2 FQNNGV. CDR3 nucleotide sequence: TGTGCCAGCAGCTTAGACCCGACAGGGATTGAAAAACTGTTTTTT. This encodes CASSLDPTGIEKLFF.

Remarks on this clonotype: Since the CDR3 does not end with the conserved phenylalanine or tryptophan, this likely comes from a read error. V gene TRBV12-5 combines with J gene TRBJ2-1, with 7 bases identical to TRBD2. Germline CDR1 LGHNT, CDR2 FRNRAP. The CDR3 has 18 residues. The CDR3 here is CASGLVRGSSGGRNEQFI. In DNA, the CDR3 is TGTGCTAGTGGCTTGGTACGGGGTTCTAGCGGAGGGCGCAATGAGCAGTTCATC.

About this clonotype: The junction shows a germline mismatch at one end, possibly a read error. CDR3 sequence reads: CASIGGGQGTYEQYF. The CDR3 nucleotides are TGCGCCAGCATCGGAGGGGGACAGGGGACCTACGAGCAGTACTTC. The chain carries TRBV28 and TRBJ2-7; 10 bases map to TRBD1. The germline V gene encodes CDR1 MDHEN and CDR2 SYDVKM. The CDR3 is 15 residues long.

Concerning this clonotype: Lacking the conserved final phenylalanine or tryptophan, this CDR3 likely reflects a read error. This chain links TRBV12-3 or TRBV12-4 with TRBJ2-7; D gene uncertain. The CDR3 spans 11 residues. Trimming pared 4 bases from V and 7 bases from J, leaving 8 bases between. CDR3 sequence reads: CASSSLWEQYL. The CDR3, as DNA: TGTGCCAGCAGTTCCCTATGGGAGCAGTACTTA.

The chain recombines TRBV10-3 with TRBJ1-2; TRBD1 is a possible D gene (5 bases). This CDR3 spans 13 amino acids. V was pared by 7 bases and J by 2 bases, with 11 bases between. Germline V gene lookup returns CDR1 ENHRY and CDR2 SYGVKD. The CDR3 bases are TGTGCCATCAAAGGGGACGCGAACTATGGCTACACCTTC. Protein sequence: CAIKGDANYGYTF.

This clonotype was seen repeatedly, ten times or more. CDR3 sequence: CASSPWFRGGLRNEQFF. For the CDR3, the DNA is TGTGCCAGCAGCCCGTGGTTTCGGGGTGGACTAAGAAATGAGCAGTTCTTC. The chain links TRBV6-5 to TRBJ2-1; a weak D match, TRBD2 (6 bases). The germline V and J ends were trimmed by 6 bases and 7 bases, with 25 bases remaining between them. The CDR3 extends over 17 amino acids. Germline CDR1 MNHEY, CDR2 SVGAGI.

This clonotype has just a few counts. This chain joins TRBV9 and TRBJ2-7; 9 bases align to TRBD1. V lost 4 bases and J lost 4; bases outside the gene matches: 12. This CDR3 region has 16 residues. The germline V gene encodes CDR1 SGDLS and CDR2 YYNGEE. CDR3 coding DNA: TGTGCCAGCAGCCGTGGGTTCGGACAGGGGACATACGAGCAGTACTTC. This translates into CASSRGFGQGTYEQYF.

Worth noting for this clonotype: A junction boundary mismatches the germline segment, possibly from a read error. V is TRBV29-1 and J is TRBJ2-2; TRBD2 aligns across 9 bases. The V gene's germline CDR1 is SQVTM and CDR2 ANQGSEA. This CDR3 region has 15 residues. The CDR3 DNA follows: TGCAGCGTTGGGACTAGCGTGGCGGACACCGGGGAGCTGTTATTT. This gives the protein CSVGTSVADTGELLF.

This clonotype is classed as medium-sized. V is TRBV4-2 and J is TRBJ2-5; possible D gene TRBD2, 5 bases. CDR3 length equals 17 residues. CDR1 is LGHNA and CDR2 is YNFKEQ in the germline V gene. V lost 0 bases to trimming and J lost 2 bases, with 16 bases between them. The CDR3 loop reads CASSQDLGLPIQETQYF. CDR3 nucleotide sequence: TGTGCCAGCAGCCAAGATCTAGGACTCCCGATTCAAGAGACCCAGTACTTC.

This clonotype was seen a few times. V and J are TRBV4-2 and TRBJ2-1, with D possibly being TRBD2 (5 bases). This CDR3 comprises 15 residues. V was shortened by 6 bases and J by 6 bases, with 18 bases between the two germline ends. CDR1 and CDR2 from the germline V gene are LGHNA and YNFKEQ. The CDR3 bases are TGTGCCAGCAGATTACGGACTGGCGACTGCAATGAGCAGTTCTTC. It yields the protein CASRLRTGDCNEQFF.

Worth noting for this clonotype: The junction shows a germline mismatch at one end, possibly a read error. The genes are TRBV4-3 and TRBJ1-2, with TRBD1 identical over 9 bases. Germline-derived CDR1 and CDR2 are LGHNA and YSLEER. The CDR3 consists of 15 residues. The CDR3 bases are TGCGCCAGTAGCCCCGGGACAGGGATTAACTATGGCTACACCTTC. Its translation is CASSPGTGINYGYTF.

The rearrangement uses TRBV4-2 and TRBJ2-3, with TRBD2 matching over 8 bases. Germline CDR1 and CDR2: LGHNA and YNFKEQ. After removal of 3 bases from V and 1 base from J, the junction contained 18 bases not matched to a gene. This CDR3 is 20 amino acids long. This CDR3 reads CASSHTPGLDLRGGTDTQYF. DNA for the CDR3: TGTGCCAGCAGCCATACCCCGGGACTAGATCTTAGGGGGGGCACAGATACGCAGTATTTT.

CDR3 sequence (DNA): TGTGCCAGCAGCTCACTGCCCAATGAGGGGTTCTTC. Its translation is CASSSLPNEGFF. The chain carries TRBV13 and TRBJ2-1, with D possibly matching TRBD2 (5 bases). This CDR3 comprises 12 residues. The V and J ends lost 4 bases and 15 bases respectively, with 16 bases between them. CDR1 is PRHDT and CDR2 is FYEKMQ in the germline V gene (reference sequence).